This T cell receptor beta chain was sequenced during a study of post-analysis software for immune sequencing data. Findings of the study overall: The authors found that F measure strongly co-clustered same-batch samples. Multiple sclerosis was associated with a significant reduction in normalized Chao1 diversity relative to controls.

Unique-molecular-identifier-tagged TCR beta cDNA libraries were used. TCRdb processed the PCR reads anew with MiXCR; each CDR3 protein has one entry. The sample has some 370,000 distinct CDR3 sequences, approximately 38% seen once. This clonotype was observed a handful of times. Its antigen remains unknown. The sample consisted of blood. This TCR was recovered from a girl aged 10-17 years with multiple sclerosis.

The chain's CDR3 is CASSGGQGISYEQYF. CDR3 nucleotide sequence: TGCGCCAGCAGCGGTGGACAGGGGATCTCCTACGAGCAGTACTTC. The V call is TRBV4-1, the J call TRBJ2-7, with TRBD1 matching over 9 bases. Germline CDR1 and CDR2: MGHRA and YSYEKL. V was pared by 5 bases and J by 0 bases, with 5 bases of the junction left unmatched. CDR3 length: 15 amino acids.